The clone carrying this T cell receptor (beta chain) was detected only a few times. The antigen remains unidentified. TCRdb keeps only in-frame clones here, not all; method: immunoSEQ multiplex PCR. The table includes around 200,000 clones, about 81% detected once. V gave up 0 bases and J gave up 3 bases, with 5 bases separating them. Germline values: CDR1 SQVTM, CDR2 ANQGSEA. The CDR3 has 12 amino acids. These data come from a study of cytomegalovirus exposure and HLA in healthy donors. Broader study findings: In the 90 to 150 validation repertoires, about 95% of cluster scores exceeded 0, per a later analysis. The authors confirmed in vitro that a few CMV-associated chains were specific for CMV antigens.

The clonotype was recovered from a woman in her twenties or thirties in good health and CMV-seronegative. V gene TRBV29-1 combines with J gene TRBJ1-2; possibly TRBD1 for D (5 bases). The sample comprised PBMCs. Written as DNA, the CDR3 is TGCAGCGTTGAAGAGACAGACTATGGCTACACCTTC. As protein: CSVEETDYGYTF.